This TCR beta chain was profiled in a study of stem cell transplantation in POMP-related autoinflammatory disease. Libraries were prepared by immunoSEQ multiplex PCR; TCRdb keeps only in-frame clonotypes and omits some of them. The repertoire holds more than 20,000 clones, with 82% as singletons. Trimming left V 7 bases short and J 5 bases short, with 16 bases between. Germline V gene lookup returns CDR1 SGDLS and CDR2 YYNGEE. CDR3 length: 14 amino acids. This TCR derives from a human donor with POMP-related autoinflammation and immune dysregulation (PRAID). This chain connects TRBV9 to TRBJ2-1, with a weak D call TRBD2 (5 bases). Sequencing used CD4+ T cells from PBMCs, obtained before stem cell transplantation. CDR3 nucleotide sequence: TGTGCCAGCGGTAGCGACCCTAGGAACAATGAGCAGTTCTTC. Protein sequence: CASGSDPRNNEQFF.